This record covers a single T cell receptor beta chain. Other DNA sequences in the sample encode the same CDR3. This record comes from a study of blood T cell repertoires in COVID-19. Across the whole study: Acute-phase and convalescent COVID-19 samples originated in the United States, Italy and Spain. Sources were T cells, B-cell-depleted T cells, or PBMCs; the material itself was cDNA or gDNA.

From germline, CDR1 is MDHEN and CDR2 SYDVKM. The CDR3 is 13 residues long. Trimming took 2 bases from V and 2 from J, leaving 6 bases between them. As handled by the study authors: Reference gene primer amplification gave estimated nucleated cell counts. Clones were read by immunoSEQ multiplex PCR, and TCRdb kept only the in-frame ones, dropping some. V and J calls plus clone size are reproduced from that table; the DNA served to infer D and trimming. This sample has 250,000 to 350,000 clones, with approximately 89% found just once. The material sequenced was peripheral blood. The J gene is TRBJ1-1, the V gene TRBV28; D is uncertain. The sequence derives from a woman in her forties or fifties who had recovered from COVID-19. The CDR3 loop is CASSLGRNTEAFF. In nucleotides, the CDR3 is TGTGCCAGCAGTTTAGGGCGAAACACTGAAGCTTTCTTT.